Below are 26 T cell receptor beta chains sequenced from a single sample in a study of T cell repertoires in cytomegalovirus infection. Each CDR3 protein gets one entry after TCRdb re-called the reads with MiXCR. Altogether 150,000 or so distinct CDR3 sequences are present, roughly 15% being singletons, with the ten largest covering 15% to 20%. Specimen: CD8+ T cells from PBMCs. The receptors stem from a human donor in good health (CMV status not recorded). Some clones in this sample may be carry-over from other donors' samples.

A few counts support this clonotype. The chain links TRBV7-2 to TRBJ1-6; D ambiguous. This CDR3 is 15 amino acids long. V was pared by 1 base and J by 1 base, with 5 bases between. CDR1 SGHTA and CDR2 FQGNSA come from the germline V gene. The CDR3 region has the DNA TGTGCCAGCAGCTTAGGGGTTTCCTATAATTCACCCCTCCACTTT. It encodes CASSLGVSYNSPLHF.

This clonotype came up many times. The chain has TRBV28 and TRBJ2-7; unclear D gene. The germline V and J ends were trimmed by 6 bases and 4 bases, with 7 bases remaining between them. From germline, CDR1 is MDHEN and CDR2 SYDVKM. The CDR3 has 11 amino acids. The CDR3 coding sequence is TGTGCCAGCAGCCAGGAGTACGAGCAGTACTTC. Translation gives CASSQEYEQYF.

This clonotype was observed a single time. The rearrangement uses TRBV6-2 or TRBV6-3 and TRBJ2-2; 10 bases line up with TRBD1. Germline V CDR1 and CDR2: MNHEY, SVGEGT. The CDR3 is 15 residues long. After removal of 6 bases from V and 6 bases from J, the junction contained 7 bases not matched to a gene. As DNA, the CDR3 is TGTGCCAGCAGACCGACAGGGGGCGCGGCCGGGGAGCTGTTTTTT. It codes for CASRPTGGAAGELFF.

The table lists this clonotype with a few counts. The V call is TRBV11-2, the J call TRBJ1-1; no reliable D call. The germline gives CDR1 SGHAT, CDR2 FQNNGV. This CDR3 has 12 amino acids. Trimming cost V 5 bases and J 4 bases, with 8 bases left between them. This CDR3 is CASSLRTTEAFF. The CDR3 nucleotides are TGTGCCAGCAGCCTAAGGACCACTGAAGCTTTCTTT.

The chain employs TRBV10-3 and TRBJ2-1; the D gene is possibly TRBD2 (13 bases). CDR1 is ENHRY and CDR2 is SYGVKD in the germline V gene. V was clipped by 6 bases and J by 15 bases, with 36 bases between them. The CDR3 runs 18 residues. The CDR3 DNA reads TGTGCCATCAGGATGGGACAGGGGGCCCCCGAGACTAGCGGGAGGCCGTTCTTC. It codes for CAIRMGQGAPETSGRPFF.

V and J are TRBV28 and TRBJ1-1; maybe TRBD1 (5 bases). This CDR3 has 12 residues. Germline assignment: CDR1 MDHEN and CDR2 SYDVKM. Trimming took 10 bases from V and 6 from J, leaving 15 bases between them. The CDR3 loop is CATVGGKAEAFF. DNA for the CDR3: TGTGCCACCGTTGGGGGTAAAGCTGAAGCTTTCTTT.

This clonotype was recorded many times. This chain uses TRBV4-2 with TRBJ2-6, with D uncertain. V dropped 1 base and J dropped 1 base, with 8 bases sitting between them. Germline V gives CDR1 LGHNA, CDR2 YNFKEQ. CDR3 length: 16 amino acids. The CDR3 reads CASSQATGSGANVLTF. CDR3 coding DNA: TGTGCCAGCAGCCAAGCGACGGGTTCTGGGGCCAACGTCCTGACTTTC.

The V call is TRBV29-1, the J call TRBJ2-5; D is tentatively TRBD1 or TRBD2 (5 bases each). V was pared by 7 bases and J by 4 bases, with 13 bases between. CDR1 is SQVTM, CDR2 ANQGSEA, per germline. This CDR3 spans 12 amino acids. The DNA for the CDR3 is TGCAGCGCTCAGGGACGCCCAGAGACCCAGTACTTC. The encoded protein is CSAQGRPETQYF.

The J gene is TRBJ1-1, the V gene TRBV7-3; D perhaps matches TRBD1 (5 bases). CDR3 length equals 12 residues. V dropped 7 bases and J dropped 0 bases, with 6 bases sitting between them. CDR1 and CDR2 from the germline V gene are SGHTA and FQGTGA. The CDR3 reads CASTTVNTEAFF. In DNA, the CDR3 is TGTGCCAGCACGACAGTGAACACTGAAGCTTTCTTT.

Of note for this clonotype: This could be a read error, since a much larger clone is one nucleotide away. V is TRBV7-2 and J is TRBJ1-5; 8 positions match TRBD1. Losses at the gene ends were 5 bases for V and 2 bases for J; bases not matched to a gene: 5. CDR3 length equals 15 residues. Germline CDR1 SGHTA, CDR2 FQGNSA. The CDR3 reads CASSTRGLGNQPQHF. In DNA, the CDR3 is TGTGCCAGCAGCACCAGGGGGCTCGGCAATCAGCCCCAGCATTTT.

A few counts support this clonotype. The chain recombines TRBV15 with TRBJ2-7, with 8 bases lining up with TRBD1. Looked up from germline, CDR1 is LNHNV and CDR2 is YYDKDF (reference sequence). V shed 1 base, J shed 3 bases, and the junction held 8 bases outside the gene matches. The CDR3 contains 16 residues. CDR3 loop: CATSRARQGIYYEQYF. Written as DNA, the CDR3 is TGTGCCACCAGCAGAGCTCGACAGGGGATCTACTACGAGCAGTACTTC.

This clonotype was detected only a few times. This sequence joins TRBV11-3 and TRBJ1-5, with 10 bases that match TRBD1. The V and J ends lost 5 bases and 7 bases, in that order; junction bases with no gene match: 11. The germline V gene has CDR1 SGHNT and CDR2 YENEEA. This CDR3 is built from 16 residues. CDR3 in amino acids: CASSTKGDRGGQPQHF. The CDR3, as DNA: TGTGCCAGCAGCACCAAGGGGGACAGGGGTGGGCAGCCCCAGCATTTT. Full variable domain (missing parts from reference TRBV11-3 and TRBJ1-5): EAGVVQSPRYKIIEKKQPVAFWCNPISGHNTLYWYLQNLGQGPELLIRYENEEAVDDSQLPKDRFSAERLKGVDSTLKIQPAELGDSAVYLCASSTKGDRGGQPQHFGDGTRLSIL.

The rearrangement joins TRBV28 to TRBJ1-5; D unclear. Germline lookup yields CDR1 MDHEN and CDR2 SYDVKM. The CDR3 length is 12 residues. The ends were cut back, 5 bases at V and 4 bases at J, with 6 bases in the middle. CDR3 in DNA: TGTGCCAGCAGTGGGGAGAATCAGCCCCAGCATTTT. Translated, it gives CASSGENQPQHF.

This chain connects TRBV20-1 to TRBJ1-2; D perhaps matches TRBD1 (6 bases). This CDR3 spans 14 amino acids. With 5 bases removed from V and 5 bases from J, the gap between germline ends came to 18 bases. Germline V lookup: CDR1 DFQATT, CDR2 SNEGSKA (reference sequence). The CDR3 nucleotides read TGCAGTGCTCTACGGACAGTGGGGGGATATGGCTACACCTTC. It is translated as CSALRTVGGYGYTF.

This clonotype has just a few counts. This sequence joins TRBV6-2 or TRBV6-3 and TRBJ2-5, with D possibly being TRBD2 (6 bases). The CDR3 is 14 amino acids. Trimming pared 2 bases from V and 4 bases from J, leaving 11 bases between. Looked up from germline, CDR1 is MNHEY and CDR2 is SVGEGT. This CDR3 reads CASSYPGDRETQYF. The CDR3 DNA sequence: TGTGCCAGCAGTTACCCGGGGGATCGAGAGACCCAGTACTTC.

The chain employs TRBV2 and TRBJ1-1; no clear D gene. The CDR3 is 11 residues long. The V gene's germline CDR1 is SNHLY and CDR2 FYNNEI. Trimming removed 6 bases from V and 1 base from J, with 3 bases in between. CDR3: CASRWNTEAFF. The CDR3 DNA sequence: TGTGCCAGCAGGTGGAACACTGAAGCTTTCTTT.

Points on this clonotype: Mismatch with germline at one junction end may stem from a read error. The chain employs TRBV6-2 or TRBV6-3 and TRBJ2-6, with 8 nucleotides matching TRBD1. Germline V gene sequence: CDR1 MNHEY, CDR2 SVGEGT. The CDR3 extends over 18 amino acids. CDR3 DNA sequence: TGTGCCAGCAGTTACGAGGTGACAGGGGAGGCAGGGGCCAACGTCCCGACTTTC. It translates to CASSYEVTGEAGANVPTF.

This clonotype appeared a few times. The chain joins TRBV29-1 to TRBJ1-2, with D maybe TRBD1 (6 bases). The CDR3 has 12 amino acids. Germline CDR1 reads SQVTM; CDR2 reads ANQGSEA. Trimming removed 0 bases at V and 7 bases at J, with 9 bases between. In nucleotides, the CDR3 is TGCAGCGTTGAAGAGGGGGGCAGTGGCTACACCTTC. This gives the protein CSVEEGGSGYTF. Combining the CDR3 with reference TRBV29-1 and TRBJ1-2 gives the whole variable domain SAVISQKPSRDICQRGTSLTIQCQVDSQVTMMFWYRQQPGQSLTLIATANQGSEATYESGFVIDKFPISRPNLTFSTLTVSNMSPEDSSIYLCSVEEGGSGYTFGSGTRLTVV.

There are many counts of this clonotype. The chain has TRBV7-2 and TRBJ2-7; weak D call: TRBD1 (6 bases). CDR1 and CDR2 (germline): SGHTA, FQGNSA. The CDR3 has 14 amino acids. The germline V and J ends were trimmed by 3 bases and 7 bases, with 16 bases remaining between them. Written as DNA, the CDR3 is TGTGCCAGCAGCTTCGGACAGTCCTCGGGGGAGCAGTACTTC. Protein sequence: CASSFGQSSGEQYF.

The J gene is TRBJ2-7, the V gene TRBV7-2; D may correspond to TRBD1 or TRBD2 (5 bases each). The CDR3 loop spans 16 amino acids. The V end was cut by 2 bases, the J end by 5 bases, with 19 bases between. Germline assignment: CDR1 SGHTA and CDR2 FQGNSA. CDR3 nucleotide sequence: TGTGCCAGCAGCTTAAGGGGAGCCACGGCCCGGGACGAGCAGTACTTC. The encoded protein is CASSLRGATARDEQYF.

This chain uses TRBV28 with TRBJ2-5, with 7 bases fitting TRBD1. The trim removed 4 bases at V and 2 bases at J, leaving 13 bases unmatched. The CDR3 covers 17 residues. The germline CDR1 and CDR2 sequences are MDHEN and SYDVKM. DNA for the CDR3: TGTGCCAGCAGTTCGTCCCGGGACAGATCCTCTCAAGAGACCCAGTACTTC. The encoded protein is CASSSSRDRSSQETQYF.

This clonotype has a handful of counts. The chain recombines TRBV29-1 with TRBJ2-1, with D perhaps TRBD1 (5 bases). The germline V and J ends were trimmed by 2 bases and 6 bases, with 11 bases remaining between them. The germline CDR1 and CDR2 sequences are SQVTM and ANQGSEA. The CDR3 has 13 amino acids. The CDR3 sequence is CSVESNRGNEQFF. The CDR3 bases are TGCAGCGTTGAATCTAATAGGGGCAATGAGCAGTTCTTC.

The table lists this clonotype with a few counts. The chain carries TRBV14 and TRBJ1-1, with a weak D call TRBD1 (5 bases). Looked up from germline, CDR1 is SGHDN and CDR2 is FVKESK. CDR3 length: 16 amino acids. V was clipped by 1 base and J by 1 base, with 13 bases between them. CDR3 nucleotides: TGTGCCAGCAGCCAAGTGGTCCCCGGGGCGAACACTGAAGCTTTCTTT. This encodes CASSQVVPGANTEAFF.

This clonotype was observed at least ten times. J is TRBJ2-6 and V is TRBV7-2; 8 nucleotides line up with TRBD1. The CDR3 is made up of 21 amino acids. Losses at the gene ends were 2 bases for V and 0 bases for J; bases not matched to a gene: 15. Germline CDR1 SGHTA, CDR2 FQGNSA. The CDR3 nucleotides read TGTGCCAGCAGCTTAAATCGCTTCAGGGGGCGTTCGAGCTCTGGGGCCAACGTCCTGACTTTC. Translation: CASSLNRFRGRSSSGANVLTF.

The chain is built from TRBV7-3 and TRBJ2-3; D unresolved. The V gene's germline CDR1 is SGHTA and CDR2 FQGTGA. The length of the CDR3 is 15 residues. Trimming cost V 5 bases and J 0 bases, with 12 bases left between them. CDR3 sequence (DNA): TGTGCCAGCAGCCCCCTTTGGGATAGCACAGATACGCAGTATTTT. This encodes CASSPLWDSTDTQYF.

The chain links TRBV7-9 to TRBJ1-1; TRBD1 matches at 11 bases. The CDR3 runs 16 residues. CDR1 is SEHNR, CDR2 FQNEAQ, per germline (reference sequence). The ends lost 4 bases at V and 4 bases at J; junction bases unmatched: 8. CDR3 loop: CASSSGQGAGGTEAFF. CDR3 nucleotide sequence: TGTGCCAGCAGCTCCGGACAGGGGGCAGGGGGCACTGAAGCTTTCTTT.